This TCR beta chain was identified in a study of CD8 T cells in Susac syndrome. Notes on the study in general: Clonal expansion did not appear in Susac syndrome CD4+ T cell repertoires. The study's TCR sequencing and HLA analysis drew on a certain number of individuals. That number was acknowledged as relatively small.

The CDR3 sequence is 14 residues long. Trimming removed 4 bases from V and 5 bases from J, with 15 bases in between. Germline V lookup: CDR1 KGHSH, CDR2 LQKENI. Of note for this clonotype: What it binds is not known.

Sequencing of TCR beta, carried out with a high-throughput approach, was applied to CD8+ and CD4+ T cells from the blood. TEMRA cells were FACS-enriched and CD8+ and CD4+ T cells negatively isolated. Reverse transcription of about 0.5 to 1 ug RNA was carried out with random hexamers. TCRdb itself ran the immunoSEQ multiplex PCR reads through MiXCR, one entry per CDR3 protein. The data hold about 240,000 distinct CDR3 sequences, with about 95% observed a single time. The gene calls are TRBV18 and TRBJ2-7; TRBD2 is a possible D gene (6 bases). Sequenced: CD4+ T cells from PBMCs. The receptor's source is a human donor with Susac syndrome. In DNA form, the CDR3 reads TGTGCCAGCTCACGGGGACTCTCTGGGGACGAGCAGTACTTC. Translation gives CASSRGLSGDEQYF.